The 2 T cell receptor beta chains below come from one sample, sequenced in a study of shared clonotypes between healthy human individuals. This table comes from immunoSEQ multiplex PCR, and its TCRdb copy is limited to in-frame clones, with some not included. The repertoire has 2,100,000 or so clones, approximately 94% of them found once; the top ten carry 0.1% to 0.15%. Sequencing was performed on naive CD4+ T cells sorted from blood. Specified subset: CD45RA+ positively selected. These TCRs come from a man between 18 and 35 years old in good health.

This chain joins TRBV6-6 and TRBJ1-2; 8 bases are shared with TRBD1. The germline CDR1 and CDR2 sequences are MNHNY and SVGAGI (reference sequence). The length of the CDR3 is 13 residues. J was trimmed by 4 bases and V by 6 bases; bases with no gene match: 4. The DNA for the CDR3 is TGTGCCAGCAGCCCGACAGGGGTCTATGGCTACACCTTC. Its translation: CASSPTGVYGYTF.

V and J are TRBV28 and TRBJ2-7; D call uncertain. Germline V CDR1 and CDR2: MDHEN, SYDVKM. Trimming removed 9 bases from V and 1 base from J, with 7 bases in between. This CDR3 contains 11 residues. CDR3 in amino acids: CASQASYEQYF. CDR3 nucleotide sequence: TGTGCCAGTCAGGCGTCCTACGAGCAGTACTTC.